The T cell receptor beta chain under discussion was sequenced for a study of T cells after yellow fever vaccination. Using its own MiXCR run on the 5' RACE reads, TCRdb lists one record per CDR3 protein. The table lists approximately 180,000 distinct CDR3 sequences, about 6% of them singletons. This clonotype was counted ten times or more. The material sequenced was CD4+ T cells sorted from PBMCs, taken on the day of the first yellow fever vaccination. This TCR was recovered from a young man who received the YFV17D yellow fever vaccine.

DNA for the CDR3: TGTGCCAGCAGCCAACCGCTAGGCGGCGGGGAGACCCAGTACTTC. Translation: CASSQPLGGGETQYF. The chain links TRBV7-2 to TRBJ2-5; the D gene is possibly TRBD2 (5 bases). V was clipped by 5 bases and J by 5 bases, with 18 bases between them. Germline CDR1 and CDR2: SGHTA and FQGNSA. The CDR3 sequence is 15 residues long. Supplemented by reference TRBV7-2 and TRBJ2-5, the full variable domain reads GAGVSQSPSNKVTEKGKDVELRCDPISGHTALYWYRQSLGQGLEFLIYFQGNSAPDKSGLPSDRFSAERTGGSVSTLTIQRTQQEDSAVYLCASSQPLGGGETQYFGPGTRLLVL.